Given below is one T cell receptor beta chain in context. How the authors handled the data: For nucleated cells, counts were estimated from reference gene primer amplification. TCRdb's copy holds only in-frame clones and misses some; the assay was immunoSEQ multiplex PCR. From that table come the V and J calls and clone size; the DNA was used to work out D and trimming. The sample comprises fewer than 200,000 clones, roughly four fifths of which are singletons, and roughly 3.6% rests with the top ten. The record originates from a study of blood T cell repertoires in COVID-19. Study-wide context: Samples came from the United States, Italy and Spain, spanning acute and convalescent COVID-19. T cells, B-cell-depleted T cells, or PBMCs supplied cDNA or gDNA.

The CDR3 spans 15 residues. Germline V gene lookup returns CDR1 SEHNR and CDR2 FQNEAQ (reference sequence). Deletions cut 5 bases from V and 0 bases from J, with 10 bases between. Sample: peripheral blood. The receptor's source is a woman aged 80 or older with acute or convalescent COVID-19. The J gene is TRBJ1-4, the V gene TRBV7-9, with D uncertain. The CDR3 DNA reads TGTGCCAGCAGCCCCGGGAGCGCAACTAATGAAAAACTGTTTTTT. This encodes CASSPGSATNEKLFF.